The present entry profiles one T cell receptor beta chain with its context. Possible read error: a much larger clone is one base away. Without the conserved terminal phenylalanine or tryptophan, this CDR3 likely stems from a read error. The data belong to a study of T-cell reconstitution after alpha-beta-depleted transplantation in children. Trimming removed 5 bases from V and 6 bases from J; junction bases left unmatched: 9. Germline lookup yields CDR1 DFQATT and CDR2 SNEGSKA (reference sequence). CDR3 size: 14 residues. Unique molecular identifiers tagged the TCRbeta library. One entry per CDR3 protein, called by TCRdb with MiXCR from the PCR reads. The data hold about 340,000 distinct CDR3 sequences, with about a tenth observed a single time.

The receptor comes from a human donor who donated a stem cell graft to a child with acute lymphoblastic leukemia. The V and J genes are TRBV20-1 and TRBJ2-1; 8 nucleotides match TRBD2. The sample here was PBMCs from the stem cell graft donor, taken from the stem cell graft. The CDR3 region has the DNA TGCAGTGCTGGATCCGGGAGGGCCTTCAATGAGCAGTTCTCC. The encoded protein is CSAGSGRAFNEQFS.